This TCR beta chain was recorded in a study of control samples from healthy donors and cancer patients. V lost 3 bases and J 1 base, leaving 7 bases between the germline ends. The CDR3 extends over 13 amino acids. CDR1 and CDR2 (germline): SGHNT, YYREEE (reference sequence). Clones were sequenced by immunoSEQ multiplex PCR, and TCRdb holds only the in-frame ones, with some missing. This sample has roughly 180,000 clones, with 93% found just once. V usage is TRBV5-4 and J usage is TRBJ1-1, with D unresolved. The sample taken for sequencing was blood. The receptor's source is a woman between 55 and 75 years old in good health. The CDR3 sequence: CASSSEPNTEAFF. In nucleotides, the CDR3 is TGTGCCAGCAGCTCTGAACCGAACACTGAAGCTTTCTTT.